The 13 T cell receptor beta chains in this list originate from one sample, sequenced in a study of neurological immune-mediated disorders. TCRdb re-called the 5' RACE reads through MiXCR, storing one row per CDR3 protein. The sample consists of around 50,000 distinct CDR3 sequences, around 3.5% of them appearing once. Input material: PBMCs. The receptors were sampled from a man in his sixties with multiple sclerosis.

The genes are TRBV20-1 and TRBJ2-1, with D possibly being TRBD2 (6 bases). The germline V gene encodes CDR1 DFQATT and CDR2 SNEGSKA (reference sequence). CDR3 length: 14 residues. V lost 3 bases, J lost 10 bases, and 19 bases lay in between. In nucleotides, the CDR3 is TGCAGTGCTAGGGGCCCTAGCGTCCCCGGGGAGCAGTTCTTC. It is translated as CSARGPSVPGEQFF.

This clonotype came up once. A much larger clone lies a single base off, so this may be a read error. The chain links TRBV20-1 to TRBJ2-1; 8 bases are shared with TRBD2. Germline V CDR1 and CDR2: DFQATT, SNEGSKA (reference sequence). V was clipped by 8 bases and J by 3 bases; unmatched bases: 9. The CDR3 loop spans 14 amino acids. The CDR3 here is CSTSSGSIYNEQFF. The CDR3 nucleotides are TGCAGTACTTCGAGCGGGAGCATCTACAATGAGCAGTTCTTC.

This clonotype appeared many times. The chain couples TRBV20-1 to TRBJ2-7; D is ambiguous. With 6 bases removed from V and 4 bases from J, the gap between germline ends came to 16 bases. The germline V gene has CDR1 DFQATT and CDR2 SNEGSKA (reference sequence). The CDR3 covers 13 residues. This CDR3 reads CSARTLVDYEQYF. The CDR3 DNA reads TGCAGTGCCCGAACCCTGGTAGATTACGAGCAGTACTTC.

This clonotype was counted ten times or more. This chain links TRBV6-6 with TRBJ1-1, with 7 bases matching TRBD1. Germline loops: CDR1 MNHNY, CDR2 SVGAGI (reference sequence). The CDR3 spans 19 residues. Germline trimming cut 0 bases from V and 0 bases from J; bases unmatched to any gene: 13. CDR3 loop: CASSYSGEGPGQMNTEAFF. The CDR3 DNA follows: TGTGCCAGCAGTTACTCTGGAGAGGGGCCGGGACAGATGAACACTGAAGCTTTCTTT.

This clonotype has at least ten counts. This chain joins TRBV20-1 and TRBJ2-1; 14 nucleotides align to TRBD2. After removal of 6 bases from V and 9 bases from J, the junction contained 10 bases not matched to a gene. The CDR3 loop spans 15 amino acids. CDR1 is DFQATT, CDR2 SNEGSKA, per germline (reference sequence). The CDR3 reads CSAEYRLAGGLEQFF. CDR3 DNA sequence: TGCAGTGCAGAATACCGACTAGCGGGGGGGCTTGAGCAGTTCTTC.

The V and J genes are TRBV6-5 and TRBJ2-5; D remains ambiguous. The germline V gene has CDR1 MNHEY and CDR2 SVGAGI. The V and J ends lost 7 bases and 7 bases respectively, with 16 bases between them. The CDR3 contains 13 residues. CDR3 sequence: CASMGLSTGTQYF. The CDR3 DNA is TGTGCCAGCATGGGTCTTTCGACGGGGACCCAGTACTTC.

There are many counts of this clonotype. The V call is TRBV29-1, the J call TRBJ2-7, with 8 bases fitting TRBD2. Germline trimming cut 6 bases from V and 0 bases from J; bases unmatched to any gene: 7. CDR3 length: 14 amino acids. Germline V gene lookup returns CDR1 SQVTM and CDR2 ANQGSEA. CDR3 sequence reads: CSVGETSDSYEQYF. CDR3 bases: TGCAGCGTAGGCGAGACTAGCGACTCCTACGAGCAGTACTTC.

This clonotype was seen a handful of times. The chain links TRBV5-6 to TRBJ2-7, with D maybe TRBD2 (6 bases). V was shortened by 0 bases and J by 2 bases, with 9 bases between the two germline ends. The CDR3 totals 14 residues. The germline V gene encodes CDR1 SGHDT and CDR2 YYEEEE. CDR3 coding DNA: TGTGCCAGCAGCTTGGTACGGGGGACCTACGAGCAGTACTTC. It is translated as CASSLVRGTYEQYF.

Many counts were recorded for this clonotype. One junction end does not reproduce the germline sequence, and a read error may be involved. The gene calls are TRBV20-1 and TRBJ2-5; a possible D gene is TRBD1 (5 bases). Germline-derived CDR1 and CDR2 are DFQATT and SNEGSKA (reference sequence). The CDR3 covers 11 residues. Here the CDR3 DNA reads TGCAGTGCCGTAAAGGGGTTCTCCCAGAGTTTC. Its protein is CSAVKGFSQSF.

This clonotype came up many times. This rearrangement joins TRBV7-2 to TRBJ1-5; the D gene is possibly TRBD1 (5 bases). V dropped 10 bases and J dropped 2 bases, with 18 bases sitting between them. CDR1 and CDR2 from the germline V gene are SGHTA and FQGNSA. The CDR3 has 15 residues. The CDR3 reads CATSTTGPGNQPQHF. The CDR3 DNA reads TGTGCCACCTCTACCACAGGTCCTGGCAATCAGCCCCAGCATTTT.

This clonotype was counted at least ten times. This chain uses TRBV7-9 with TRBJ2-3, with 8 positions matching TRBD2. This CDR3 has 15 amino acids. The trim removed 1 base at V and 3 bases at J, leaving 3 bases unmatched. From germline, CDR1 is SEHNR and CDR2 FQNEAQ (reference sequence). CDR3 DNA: TGTGCCAGCAGCTTAGTCGGGGGGGCGACAGATACGCAGTATTTT. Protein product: CASSLVGGATDTQYF.

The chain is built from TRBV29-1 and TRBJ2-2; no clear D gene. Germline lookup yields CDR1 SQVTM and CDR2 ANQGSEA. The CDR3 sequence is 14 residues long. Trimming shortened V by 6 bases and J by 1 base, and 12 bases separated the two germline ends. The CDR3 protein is CSVGPLRNTGELFF. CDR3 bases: TGCAGCGTCGGACCGTTACGGAACACCGGGGAGCTGTTTTTT.

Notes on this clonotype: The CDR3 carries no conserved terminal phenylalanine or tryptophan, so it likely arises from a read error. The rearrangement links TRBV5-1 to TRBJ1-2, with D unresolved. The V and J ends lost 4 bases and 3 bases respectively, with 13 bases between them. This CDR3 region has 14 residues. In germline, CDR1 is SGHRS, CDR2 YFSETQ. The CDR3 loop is CASSRTRTDYGYTV. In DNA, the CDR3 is TGCGCCAGCAGCAGAACCAGGACCGACTATGGCTACACCGTC.